The 15 T cell receptor beta chains given below trace back to one sample, sequenced in a study of Ad26.COV2.S vaccination and SARS-CoV-2 variants. Treatment given: around 19 received Ad26.COV2.S at low or high dose, single or two shots; about 5 received placebo; per-sample allocation not given. Sampling was performed 63 days after the first vaccine or placebo injection. Sequenced by immunoSEQ multiplex PCR; TCRdb stores in-frame clones only, minus some. Of a few hundred thousand clones listed, under 90% are singletons. The sequences come from peripheral blood, collected in a trial of Ad26.COV2.S vaccine versus placebo. These receptors were taken from a person between 18 and 65 years old who received the Ad26.COV2.S COVID-19 vaccine or a placebo.

The rearrangement joins TRBV7-3 to TRBJ1-6, with D possibly matching TRBD1 (5 bases). Trimming removed 2 bases from V and 9 bases from J, with 11 bases in between. Germline V gene data show CDR1 as SGHTA and CDR2 as FQGTGA. The CDR3 loop spans 14 amino acids. CDR3 sequence reads: CASSLSGYGSPLHF. The CDR3 DNA reads as TGTGCCAGCAGCTTATCAGGGTATGGTTCACCCCTCCACTTT. The full variable domain, rest sourced from reference TRBV7-3 and TRBJ1-6, is GAGVSQTPSNKVTEKGKYVELRCDPISGHTALYWYRQSLGQGPEFLIYFQGTGAADDSGLPNDRFFAVRPEGSVSTLKIQRTERGDSAVYLCASSLSGYGSPLHFGNGTRLTVT.

The chain combines TRBV27 with TRBJ1-1; 8 nucleotides agree with TRBD1. Trimming at V came to 4 bases and at J to 4 bases, leaving 8 bases not matched to a gene. CDR3 size: 15 residues. Germline lookup yields CDR1 MNHEY and CDR2 SMNVEV (reference sequence). The CDR3 region has the DNA TGTGCCAGCAGTTCGGTACTTACAGGGGGCACTGAAGCTTTCTTT. Its translation: CASSSVLTGGTEAFF.

Note on this clone: A much larger clonotype is one base distant, so this may be a read error. The rearrangement joins TRBV27 to TRBJ2-3; D not certain. The CDR3 loop spans 11 amino acids. Germline lookup yields CDR1 MNHEY and CDR2 SMNVEV (reference sequence). V was pared by 2 bases and J by 5 bases, with 2 bases between. The CDR3 here is CASSLGDTQYF. For the CDR3, the DNA is TGTGCCAGCAGTTTAGGAGATACGCAGTATTTT.

This chain joins TRBV2 and TRBJ2-5; no clear D gene. This CDR3 comprises 15 residues. Germline loops: CDR1 SNHLY, CDR2 FYNNEI. The V end was cut by 7 bases, the J end by 3 bases, with 18 bases between. Here the CDR3 reads CASIGPSAPEETQYF. CDR3 coding DNA: TGTGCCAGCATCGGGCCCTCGGCCCCTGAAGAGACCCAGTACTTC.

The rearrangement joins TRBV5-1 to TRBJ2-3; D not resolved. This CDR3 contains 14 residues. CDR1 SGHRS and CDR2 YFSETQ come from the germline V gene. Trimming took 2 bases from V and 4 from J, leaving 11 bases between them. The CDR3 DNA sequence: TGCGCCAGCAGCTTATCCAGGTCGCCAGATACGCAGTATTTT. This encodes CASSLSRSPDTQYF.

The chain is built from TRBV3-1 (or the pseudogene TRBV3-2) and TRBJ2-2; D remains ambiguous. The CDR3 is 13 residues long. Germline CDR1 and CDR2: LGHDT and YNNKEL (reference sequence). With 1 base removed from V and 7 bases from J, the gap between germline ends came to 7 bases. CDR3 amino acids: CASSQVARGELFF. The DNA of the CDR3 is TGTGCCAGCAGCCAAGTTGCCCGCGGGGAGCTGTTTTTT.

The chain is built from TRBV5-4 and TRBJ2-7; 10 nucleotides line up with TRBD1. The germline gives CDR1 SGHNT, CDR2 YYREEE (reference sequence). The CDR3 totals 17 residues. V was pared by 4 bases and J by 7 bases, with 17 bases of the junction left unmatched. This CDR3 is CASSRQGVRQGAGEQYF. The CDR3 bases are TGTGCCAGCAGCCGGCAGGGGGTGAGACAGGGGGCGGGAGAGCAGTACTTC. The full variable domain, completed using reference TRBV5-4 and TRBJ2-7, is ETGVTQSPTHLIKTRGQQVTLRCSSQSGHNTVSWYQQALGQGPQFIFQYYREEENGRGNFPPRFSGLQFPNYSSELNVNALELDDSALYLCASSRQGVRQGAGEQYFGPGTRLTVT.

CDR3: CASSLRLAGTYEQYF. The DNA of the CDR3 is TGTGCCAGCAGCTTACGGCTAGCGGGGACCTACGAGCAGTACTTC. The V and J genes are TRBV7-8 and TRBJ2-7, with TRBD2 matching over 9 bases. The CDR3 loop spans 15 amino acids. J gave up 2 bases and V 2 bases, and 4 bases lay outside the gene matches. Germline assignment: CDR1 SGHVS and CDR2 FQNEAQ.

This clone came up a few times. The chain has TRBV2 and TRBJ1-5, with D uncertain. The CDR3 is 14 residues long. Per germline, CDR1 SNHLY and CDR2 FYNNEI. V lost 4 bases and J 7 bases, leaving 14 bases between the germline ends. The DNA for the CDR3 is TGTGCCAGCAGTGTTACAGAAGGAGGACAGCCCCAGCATTTT. Translation: CASSVTEGGQPQHF.

V and J are TRBV3-1 (or the pseudogene TRBV3-2) and TRBJ1-1; 7 nucleotides agree with TRBD1. The CDR3 spans 17 residues. The V gene's germline CDR1 is LGHDT and CDR2 YNNKEL (reference sequence). J lost 1 base, V lost 0 bases, and 8 bases had no gene match. CDR3 protein: CASSQDLTGEANTEAFF. DNA for the CDR3: TGTGCCAGCAGCCAAGATCTTACAGGGGAGGCGAACACTGAAGCTTTCTTT.

The chain links TRBV18 to TRBJ1-1; D remains ambiguous. V was trimmed by 0 bases and J by 0 bases, leaving 14 bases between them. Germline loops: CDR1 KGHSH, CDR2 LQKENI. The CDR3 totals 17 residues. This chain's CDR3 is CASSPPIGERMNTEAFF. Here the CDR3 DNA reads TGTGCCAGCTCACCACCGATCGGAGAACGGATGAACACTGAAGCTTTCTTT.

This clone was seen just once. The J gene is TRBJ1-1, the V gene TRBV12-5; 7 bases are a match to TRBD1. CDR1 is LGHNT, CDR2 FRNRAP, per germline. The CDR3 has 14 amino acids. J was trimmed by 1 base and V by 3 bases; bases with no gene match: 2. This CDR3 is CASGFRGENTEAFF. The CDR3 DNA reads TGTGCTAGTGGTTTCAGGGGGGAGAACACTGAAGCTTTCTTT.

The rearrangement links TRBV6-2 or TRBV6-3 to TRBJ1-5; 8 bases map to TRBD1. Losses at the gene ends were 6 bases for V and 5 bases for J; bases not matched to a gene: 6. Germline lookup yields CDR1 MNHEY and CDR2 SVGEGT. This CDR3 contains 14 residues. CDR3: CASSKQGGYQPQHF. The CDR3 DNA reads TGTGCCAGCAGCAAACAGGGGGGGTATCAGCCCCAGCATTTT.

This clone showed up just a few times. This chain uses TRBV19 with TRBJ1-2, with D possibly TRBD1 on 5 matching bases. This CDR3 is 16 amino acids long. Trimming shortened V by 8 bases and J by 3 bases, and 22 bases separated the two germline ends. CDR1 is LNHDA, CDR2 SQIVND, per germline (reference sequence). The DNA of the CDR3 is TGTGCCAGTGGGGGGTCCTGGGGCAGGGATGACTATGGCTACACCTTC. It translates to CASGGSWGRDDYGYTF.

This chain uses TRBV6-5 with TRBJ1-1, with a weak D call TRBD1 (6 bases). The CDR3 is made up of 13 amino acids. Germline V CDR1 and CDR2: MNHEY, SVGAGI. Trimming stripped 4 bases from V and 6 bases from J, with 12 bases between. The CDR3 DNA reads TGTGCCAGCAGTTCTCAGGGGTTCCCTGAAGCTTTCTTT. Protein: CASSSQGFPEAFF.